This TCR beta chain emerged from a study of T cells after yellow fever vaccination. Each CDR3 protein gets one entry after TCRdb re-called the 5' RACE reads with MiXCR. The sample has about 340,000 distinct CDR3 sequences, around an eighth seen once. After removal of 6 bases from V and 1 base from J, the junction contained 9 bases not matched to a gene. This CDR3 comprises 16 residues. The sample consisted of CD4+ T cells sorted from PBMCs, taken 15 days after the yellow fever booster vaccination. The V call is TRBV12-3 or TRBV12-4, the J call TRBJ2-3, with 8 bases aligning to TRBD2. This clonotype was obtained from a man aged 18 to 29 who received the YFV17D yellow fever vaccine. CDR3 bases: TGTGCCAGCAGGGCCCGGGGGGGCGGGGGCACAGATACGCAGTATTTT. Translation gives CASRARGGGGTDTQYF.